The 32 T cell receptor beta chains reported below all come from one sample, sequenced in a study of T cell responses to AZD1222 COVID-19 vaccine. Produced via immunoSEQ multiplex PCR; TCRdb's table is partial and in-frame only. The sample gives approximately 81,000 clones, under 95% of which show up once; under 5% is in the top ten. Here the sequenced sample was peripheral blood, taken on day 0 of MenACWY control vaccination. The receptors derive from an adult in good health.

This chain joins TRBV7-8 and TRBJ1-6; TRBD1 agrees at 9 bases. J gave up 4 bases and V 6 bases, and 7 bases lay outside the gene matches. The CDR3 is 16 amino acids. Germline assignment: CDR1 SGHVS and CDR2 FQNEAQ. CDR3 loop: CASSLGQGSYNSPLHF. The CDR3 DNA is TGTGCCAGCAGTCTGGGACAGGGATCATATAATTCACCCCTCCACTTT.

This clone came up a few times. V is TRBV5-1 and J is TRBJ1-4; 8 bases agree with TRBD1. This CDR3 has 18 amino acids. Germline V gives CDR1 SGHRS, CDR2 YFSETQ. Trimming took 3 bases from V and 0 from J; bases not matched to a gene: 10. This chain's CDR3 is CASSSQGQDSSTNEKLFF. The CDR3, as DNA: TGCGCCAGCAGCTCTCAGGGACAGGATTCCTCAACTAATGAAAAACTGTTTTTT.

This chain connects TRBV5-1 to TRBJ1-2; no reliable D call. Germline V gene data show CDR1 as SGHRS and CDR2 as YFSETQ. Trimming took 2 bases from V and 7 from J, leaving 9 bases between them. CDR3 length: 12 residues. This CDR3 is CASSFERGGYTF. The CDR3 DNA reads as TGCGCCAGCAGCTTCGAGAGAGGTGGCTACACCTTC.

The genes are TRBV7-3 and TRBJ2-3; 10 bases match TRBD1. CDR1 is SGHTA and CDR2 is FQGTGA in the germline V gene. Trimming removed 5 bases from V and 0 bases from J; junction bases left unmatched: 23. The CDR3 covers 22 residues. CDR3 DNA sequence: TGTGCCAGCAGCCCAACCCCCTGGGCTGACAGGGGGCGAGTACGTAGCACAGATACGCAGTATTTT. Translated, it gives CASSPTPWADRGRVRSTDTQYF.

The V call is TRBV7-9, the J call TRBJ1-2; 7 bases fit TRBD1. The V gene's germline CDR1 is SEHNR and CDR2 FQNEAQ (reference sequence). The CDR3 is 11 amino acids. The junction had 1 base not matched to a gene; V was cut back by 4 bases and J by 8 bases. In DNA form, the CDR3 reads TGTGCCAGCAGCTCGACAGGGGGCTACACCTTC. Amino acid sequence: CASSSTGGYTF.

The chain employs TRBV4-3 and TRBJ2-3; 12 bases fit TRBD2. Trimming cost V 4 bases and J 5 bases; bases outside gene matches: 13. The germline CDR1 and CDR2 sequences are LGHNA and YSLEER. The CDR3 extends over 18 amino acids. The CDR3 here is CASSPLASGRGGQDTQYF. The CDR3, as DNA: TGCGCCAGCAGCCCCCTCGCTAGCGGGAGGGGGGGGCAAGATACGCAGTATTTT.

V usage is TRBV16 and J usage is TRBJ1-5; weak D call: TRBD1 (5 bases). Deletions cut 0 bases from V and 1 base from J, with 10 bases between. CDR3 length: 16 amino acids. Germline V gene data show CDR1 as KGHSY and CDR2 as FQNENV. Here the CDR3 reads CASSQSVDSSNQPQHF. DNA for the CDR3: TGTGCCAGCAGCCAATCGGTTGACAGCAGCAATCAGCCCCAGCATTTT.

This chain uses TRBV10-3 with TRBJ1-2, with TRBD1 as a possible D gene (6 bases). Germline-derived CDR1 and CDR2 are ENHRY and SYGVKD. Trimming took 2 bases from V and 4 from J, leaving 11 bases between them. This CDR3 spans 14 amino acids. DNA for the CDR3: TGTGCCATCAGTGAGACAGGGATTCTCTATGGCTACACCTTC. It codes for CAISETGILYGYTF.

This rearrangement joins TRBV27 to TRBJ1-1; a possible D gene is TRBD1 (6 bases). The CDR3 runs to 18 residues. Trimming pared 6 bases from V and 2 bases from J, leaving 25 bases between. Germline lookup yields CDR1 MNHEY and CDR2 SMNVEV (reference sequence). DNA for the CDR3: TGTGCCAGCAGAAAAAGGGGGACCGGGGAGACTTCCAACACTGAAGCTTTCTTT. Protein: CASRKRGTGETSNTEAFF.

J is TRBJ2-7 and V is TRBV7-2; maybe TRBD2 (6 bases). V lost 1 base and J 2 bases, leaving 15 bases between the germline ends. CDR3 size: 16 residues. Germline-derived CDR1 and CDR2 are SGHTA and FQGNSA. CDR3 nucleotides: TGTGCCAGCAGCTTAGGTGGGGGACTCCTGGCCTACGAGCAGTACTTC. Its protein is CASSLGGGLLAYEQYF.

The chain employs TRBV11-1 and TRBJ1-1; the D is unclear. In germline, CDR1 is SGHAT, CDR2 FQDESV (reference sequence). Trimming shortened V by 5 bases and J by 0 bases, and 7 bases separated the two germline ends. The CDR3 is 13 amino acids. CDR3 region: CASSQEMNTEAFF. CDR3 sequence (DNA): TGTGCCAGCAGCCAAGAGATGAACACTGAAGCTTTCTTT.

V and J are TRBV15 and TRBJ1-2, with 9 bases identical to TRBD1. CDR1 and CDR2 from the germline V gene are LNHNV and YYDKDF (reference sequence). This CDR3 is built from 16 residues. V trimming: 1 base; J trimming: 2 bases; junction bases outside the gene matches: 5. The CDR3 sequence: CATSRVGQGTNYGYTF. The CDR3 DNA reads TGTGCCACCAGCAGAGTGGGACAGGGCACCAACTATGGCTACACCTTC.

The chain combines TRBV7-9 with TRBJ2-7, with a weak D call TRBD2 (5 bases). V lost 4 bases and J lost 6, with 13 bases in between. The germline CDR1 and CDR2 sequences are SEHNR and FQNEAQ (reference sequence). The CDR3 loop spans 13 amino acids. CDR3 DNA: TGTGCCAGCAGCTCACCGGGCCTAGCCGAGCAGTACTTC. Protein: CASSSPGLAEQYF.

The rearrangement uses TRBV19 and TRBJ2-5; 8 bases are shared with TRBD1. Germline V lookup: CDR1 LNHDA, CDR2 SQIVND (reference sequence). This CDR3 has 17 residues. V lost 2 bases and J lost 4; bases outside the gene matches: 12. The CDR3 sequence: CASSITPPWTGIETQYF. CDR3 bases: TGTGCCAGTAGTATAACCCCTCCCTGGACAGGGATAGAGACCCAGTACTTC. Full variable domain (outside the CDR3, taken from reference TRBV19 and TRBJ2-5): DGGITQSPKYLFRKEGQNVTLSCEQNLNHDAMYWYRQDPGQGLRLIYYSQIVNDFQKGDIAEGYSVSREKKESFPLTVTSAQKNPTAFYLCASSITPPWTGIETQYFGPGTRLLVL.

The V and J genes are TRBV11-1 and TRBJ2-1, with 8 bases identical to TRBD1. This CDR3 spans 14 amino acids. Unmatched junction bases numbered 3, after V lost 5 bases and J lost 3 bases. Looked up from germline, CDR1 is SGHAT and CDR2 is FQDESV (reference sequence). In DNA, the CDR3 is TGTGCCAGCAGCGAGACAGGGGTCTACAATGAGCAGTTCTTC. Translated, it gives CASSETGVYNEQFF.

The chain links TRBV5-1 to TRBJ2-2, with TRBD1 matching over 7 bases. CDR3 length: 12 residues. V was clipped by 5 bases and J by 6 bases; unmatched bases: 1. CDR1 is SGHRS and CDR2 is YFSETQ in the germline V gene. CDR3 loop: CASRQGSGELFF. The CDR3 DNA reads as TGCGCCAGCAGACAGGGGTCCGGGGAGCTGTTTTTT.

This chain joins TRBV29-1 and TRBJ1-4, with a tentative D call TRBD1 (5 bases). Trimming cost V 3 bases and J 5 bases, with 10 bases left between them. Per the germline V gene, CDR1 is SQVTM and CDR2 is ANQGSEA. CDR3 size: 13 residues. Here the CDR3 DNA reads TGCAGCGTTGAGGGGGTTCTAAATGAAAAACTGTTTTTT. Protein product: CSVEGVLNEKLFF.

V and J are TRBV2 and TRBJ1-6; D is possibly TRBD1 (5 bases). Deletions cut 8 bases from V and 10 bases from J, with 15 bases between. Germline V lookup: CDR1 SNHLY, CDR2 FYNNEI. The CDR3 sequence is 13 residues long. The CDR3 is CASRGTGSSPLHF. DNA for the CDR3: TGTGCCAGCCGGGGGACCGGGAGCTCACCCCTCCACTTT. Based on the CDR3 plus reference TRBV2 and TRBJ1-6, the full variable domain is EPEVTQTPSHQVTQMGQEVILRCVPISNHLYFYWYRQILGQKVEFLVSFYNNEISEKSEIFDDQFSVERPDGSNFTLKIRSTKLEDSAMYFCASRGTGSSPLHFGNGTRLTVT.

The gene calls are TRBV27 and TRBJ1-6; D is unresolved. CDR1 and CDR2 (germline): MNHEY, SMNVEV (reference sequence). V was cut by 3 bases and J by 5 bases, with 11 bases left in between. The CDR3 runs to 15 residues. The DNA of the CDR3 is TGTGCCAGCAGTTTCAACCGGGATCATAATTCACCCCTCCACTTT. Its protein is CASSFNRDHNSPLHF.

This clone was counted once. The chain links TRBV7-2 to TRBJ2-2, with D possibly being TRBD1 (6 bases). V dropped 5 bases and J dropped 5 bases, with 24 bases sitting between them. CDR1 and CDR2 (germline): SGHTA, FQGNSA. The CDR3 has 18 amino acids. CDR3 sequence: CASSPSGVGAGLTGELFF. CDR3 in DNA: TGTGCCAGCAGCCCCTCCGGGGTGGGGGCAGGGTTAACCGGGGAGCTGTTTTTT.

The rearrangement links TRBV6-1 to TRBJ1-5; D not certain. Germline CDR1 is MNHNS and CDR2 is SASEGT. Trimming stripped 0 bases from V and 7 bases from J, with 10 bases between. This CDR3 is 14 amino acids long. CDR3 DNA: TGTGCCAGCAGTGAAGCGGGCGTCCCCCAGCCCCAGCATTTT. Residues: CASSEAGVPQPQHF.

The chain has TRBV19 and TRBJ1-1; D is uncertain. Per germline, CDR1 LNHDA and CDR2 SQIVND (reference sequence). The V gene lost 6 bases and the J gene lost 5 bases, with 16 bases spanning the gap. The CDR3 is made up of 14 amino acids. CDR3 bases: TGTGCCAGTAGCCCGAAACTTGGTTCGACTGAAGCTTTCTTT. It codes for CASSPKLGSTEAFF.

The chain recombines TRBV7-2 with TRBJ1-1; D unclear. The CDR3 is 13 amino acids. Germline CDR1 SGHTA, CDR2 FQGNSA. Trimming left V 5 bases short and J 2 bases short, with 9 bases between. CDR3 bases: TGTGCCAGCAGCCAAGGGTCAAACACTGAAGCTTTCTTT. It encodes CASSQGSNTEAFF.

V is TRBV28 and J is TRBJ1-4; D possibly corresponds to TRBD1 (6 bases). The CDR3 runs to 14 residues. Per the germline V gene, CDR1 is MDHEN and CDR2 is SYDVKM. The V end was cut by 6 bases, the J end by 8 bases, with 16 bases between. CDR3 bases: TGTGCCAGCAGCGTCCAGGGGTTGGGGGAAAAACTGTTTTTT. This gives the protein CASSVQGLGEKLFF.

The chain combines TRBV7-9 with TRBJ2-1; D ambiguous. The CDR3 extends over 11 amino acids. V was trimmed by 3 bases and J by 6 bases, leaving 3 bases between them. CDR1 is SEHNR and CDR2 is FQNEAQ in the germline V gene (reference sequence). The CDR3 sequence is CASSFPNEQFF. For the CDR3, the DNA is TGTGCCAGCAGCTTTCCCAATGAGCAGTTCTTC.

The chain employs TRBV13 and TRBJ1-6; no definite D call. V was shortened by 7 bases and J by 7 bases, with 17 bases between the two germline ends. CDR1 and CDR2 (germline): PRHDT, FYEKMQ (reference sequence). CDR3 length equals 15 residues. CDR3 in DNA: TGTGCCAGCACCGAAGGAGAGGTTGGAAATTCACCCCTCCACTTT. It yields the protein CASTEGEVGNSPLHF.

This sequence joins TRBV5-1 and TRBJ2-1; 12 bases line up with TRBD2. Trimming cost V 3 bases and J 9 bases; bases outside gene matches: 13. CDR1 SGHRS and CDR2 YFSETQ come from the germline V gene. The CDR3 has 17 amino acids. CDR3 sequence reads: CASSSNGLAGGPSEQFF. The CDR3, as DNA: TGCGCCAGCAGCTCGAACGGTCTAGCGGGAGGGCCCAGTGAGCAGTTCTTC.

The rearrangement uses TRBV27 and TRBJ2-5; a possible D gene is TRBD2 (6 bases). The length of the CDR3 is 13 residues. V gave up 3 bases and J gave up 5 bases, with 10 bases separating them. CDR1 is MNHEY, CDR2 SMNVEV, per germline (reference sequence). The CDR3 protein is CASSFRDWETQYF. The CDR3 DNA is TGTGCCAGCAGTTTCAGGGACTGGGAGACCCAGTACTTC.

The chain uses TRBV7-2 and TRBJ1-4; tentative D call: TRBD1 (6 bases). Looked up from germline, CDR1 is SGHTA and CDR2 is FQGNSA. The CDR3 extends over 14 amino acids. V was cut by 3 bases and J by 8 bases, with 13 bases left in between. The CDR3 bases are TGTGCCAGCAGCTTTCAGGGGTCAGGGGAAAAACTGTTTTTT. It specifies CASSFQGSGEKLFF.

The CDR3 region has the DNA TGTGCCAGCAGTTTCTGGACGGGAAGGGATAATTCACCCCTCCACTTT. Its protein product is CASSFWTGRDNSPLHF. This chain links TRBV27 with TRBJ1-6; D not resolved. The CDR3 is 16 amino acids. The V end was cut by 3 bases, the J end by 5 bases, with 14 bases between. Germline loops: CDR1 MNHEY, CDR2 SMNVEV (reference sequence).

The chain uses TRBV3-1 (or the pseudogene TRBV3-2) and TRBJ1-2; D ambiguous. The length of the CDR3 is 16 residues. Trimming took 1 base from V and 4 from J, leaving 16 bases between them. Germline CDR1 is LGHDT and CDR2 is YNNKEL (reference sequence). The CDR3 loop is CASSQGPGPRAYGYTF. CDR3 nucleotide sequence: TGTGCCAGCAGCCAAGGCCCGGGCCCACGGGCCTATGGCTACACCTTC.

This clone was recorded a few times. V and J are TRBV5-4 and TRBJ2-5, with a possible D match to TRBD2 (5 bases). Germline V lookup: CDR1 SGHNT, CDR2 YYREEE (reference sequence). The length of the CDR3 is 13 residues. The V and J ends lost 7 bases and 1 base respectively, with 11 bases between them. CDR3 sequence (DNA): TGTGCCAGCCGTGACGGGGTCCAAGAGACCCAGTACTTC. This encodes CASRDGVQETQYF.